The 6 T cell receptor beta chains listed next were all sequenced from one sample in a study of pediatric ulcerative colitis (dated by TCRdb to the late 2010s). Preparation of the library involved the immunoSEQ multiplex PCR assay. The clones in this table, taken by TCRdb from immuneACCESS, are in-frame only. Not every clone is retained; where verified, under half of the shortfall comes from an unresolved V gene, and the cause of the rest is unknown. For this sample there are roughly 45,000 clones; around 79% appear just once. The ten largest clones add up to 3% to 4.5% of the sample. During colonoscopy, one to two pinch biopsies were obtained from the rectum for research purposes. The sequencing input was gut tissue. Receptors originate from a girl aged 10 to 17 with moderate ulcerative colitis.

The chain combines TRBV19 with TRBJ1-3; D is possibly TRBD1 (5 bases). The CDR3 consists of 16 residues. The V end was cut by 6 bases, the J end by 0 bases, with 15 bases between. Germline lookup yields CDR1 LNHDA and CDR2 SQIVND (reference sequence). CDR3 nucleotides: TGTGCCAGTAGCCGTTGGGACCGAGGCTCTGGAAACACCATATATTTT. Protein sequence: CASSRWDRGSGNTIYF.

About this clone itself: Other DNA sequences in this sample translate to the same CDR3. The gene calls are TRBV30 and TRBJ1-2; 9 bases are shared with TRBD1. CDR3 length equals 15 residues. With V trimmed by 2 bases and J by 1 base, 5 bases remained unmatched. Germline V gene data show CDR1 as GTSNPN and CDR2 as SVGIG (reference sequence). The CDR3 nucleotides are TGTGCCTGGAGTCCCGACAGGGGGATTAACTATGGCTACACCTTC. It codes for CAWSPDRGINYGYTF. Based on the CDR3 plus reference TRBV30 and TRBJ1-2, the full variable domain is SQTIHQWPATLVQPVGSPLSLECTVEGTSNPNLYWYRQAAGRGLQLLFYSVGIGQISSEVPQNLSASRPQDRQFILSSKKLLLSDSGFYLCAWSPDRGINYGYTFGSGTRLTVV.

This clone was detected a few times. The J gene is TRBJ2-1, the V gene TRBV7-8; D gene uncertain. The CDR3 runs to 16 residues. V lost 2 bases and J lost 0, with 11 bases in between. In germline, CDR1 is SGHVS, CDR2 FQNEAQ. CDR3 region: CASSLISASSYNEQFF. For the CDR3, the DNA is TGTGCCAGCAGCTTAATCAGCGCAAGCTCCTACAATGAGCAGTTCTTC.

Relative to its sample, this clone is medium-sized. The rearrangement joins TRBV11-2 to TRBJ2-7; D is ambiguous. Germline-derived CDR1 and CDR2 are SGHAT and FQNNGV. V was shortened by 5 bases and J by 0 bases, with 11 bases between the two germline ends. The CDR3 covers 14 residues. The CDR3 reads CASSDRVFSYEQYF. CDR3 nucleotide sequence: TGTGCCAGCAGCGACCGGGTCTTCTCCTACGAGCAGTACTTC.

This clone came up a few times. The chain combines TRBV28 with TRBJ2-2, with D maybe TRBD1 (6 bases). V lost 6 bases and J lost 0, with 8 bases in between. CDR3 length: 14 residues. Germline values: CDR1 MDHEN, CDR2 SYDVKM. CDR3 coding DNA: TGTGCCAGCAGGTGGACAGCGAACACCGGGGAGCTGTTTTTT. Encoded protein: CASRWTANTGELFF. Filled out from reference TRBV28 and TRBJ2-2, the complete variable domain reads DVKVTQSSRYLVKRTGEKVFLECVQDMDHENMFWYRQDPGLGLRLIYFSYDVKMKEKGDIPEGYSVSREKKERFSLILESASTNQTSMYLCASRWTANTGELFFGEGSRLTVL.

The rearrangement uses TRBV5-1 and TRBJ2-3; D uncertain. The CDR3 has 13 amino acids. Germline lookup yields CDR1 SGHRS and CDR2 YFSETQ. Trimming pared 0 bases from V and 4 bases from J, leaving 6 bases between. Here the CDR3 DNA reads TGCGCCAGCAGCTTGGGCAGGCCAGATACGCAGTATTTT. Its translation is CASSLGRPDTQYF.